This is a list of T cell receptor beta chains from one sample in a study of blood T cell repertoires in COVID-19. The table came from immunoSEQ multiplex PCR; TCRdb's copy has only in-frame clones and leaves some out. Found here are fewer than 500,000 clones, roughly 87% of them singletons; the top ten hold 0.7%. Sequences were obtained from PBMCs or T cells enriched from blood (not recorded which). Receptors originate from a woman aged 18-29 years who had recovered from COVID-19. Each CDR3 is given with its conserved first and last residue. Each record gives: V gene, J gene, D gene, clone size, CDR3 DNA, CDR3 protein. A D gene is named only where the DNA matches it firmly. Only some rows state a clone size, as once, few, many or a class for expanded clones.

TRBV18,TRBJ2-2,-,-,TGTGCCAGCTCACCGGAAGCACGGGTCGCGAACACCGGGGAGCTGTTTTTT,CASSPEARVANTGELFF
TRBV6-1,TRBJ1-1,-,-,TGTGCCAGCAGTGAAAGCGGAGCGAACACTGAAGCTTTCTTT,CASSESGANTEAFF
TRBV6-2/TRBV6-3,TRBJ2-1,-,-,TGTGCCAGCAGTCCAGGGAACATCAATGAGCAGTTCTTC,CASSPGNINEQFF
TRBV19,TRBJ1-1,-,-,TGTGCCAGTAGTATCAGCAGGGAGGGGGACACTGAAGCTTTCTTT,CASSISREGDTEAFF
TRBV7-8,TRBJ2-7,-,-,TGTGCCAGCAGCCGCGGGATCTTTGGGGAGCAGTACTTC,CASSRGIFGEQYF
TRBV2,TRBJ2-3,TRBD2,-,TGTGCCAGCAGCGCCGGGACTAGCCAGTATACGCAGTATTTT,CASSAGTSQYTQYF
TRBV4-1,TRBJ1-1,TRBD1,-,TGCGCCAGCAGAATACAGGGGGCAGCGACTGAAGCTTTCTTT,CASRIQGAATEAFF
TRBV19,TRBJ2-1,-,-,TGTGCCAGTAGTCCCTCCCGGACAGCCAATGAGCAGTTCTTC,CASSPSRTANEQFF
TRBV5-1,TRBJ1-1,-,few,TGCGCCAGCAGCGCCCAGGGTCGGGACACTGAAGCTTTCTTT,CASSAQGRDTEAFF
TRBV12-3/TRBV12-4,TRBJ1-1,TRBD1,few,TGTGCCAGCAGTTGGACAGGGGGGACTGAAGCTTTCTTT,CASSWTGGTEAFF
TRBV2,TRBJ1-1,TRBD1,-,TGTGCCAGCAGGCAGGGGGTGAACACTGAAGCTTTCTTT,CASRQGVNTEAFF
TRBV5-1,TRBJ2-1,TRBD2,few,TGCGCCAGCAGCTTGAGAGGACTGGCGGGGGGGCCCGATGAGCAGTTCTTC,CASSLRGLAGGPDEQFF
TRBV28,TRBJ2-1,TRBD1,once,TGTGCCAGCAGTGCAGAACAGGGGGCGGGTGTCTTTTACAATGAGCAGTTCTTC,CASSAEQGAGVFYNEQFF
TRBV6-6,TRBJ2-7,-,-,TGTGCCAGCAGTTATTTCGGTAACCTGGAGCAGTACTTC,CASSYFGNLEQYF
TRBV7-3,TRBJ1-2,TRBD1,-,TGTGCCAGCAGCCTCCGCCCGGGACAGGGAAGTGGCTACACCTTC,CASSLRPGQGSGYTF
TRBV6-6,TRBJ1-1,-,once,TGTGCCAGCAGTCGGCCGGCCCCCACAGGGCGGCAGAACACTGAAGCTTTCTTT,CASSRPAPTGRQNTEAFF
TRBV7-9,TRBJ2-5,TRBD2,-,TGTGCCAGCAGCTTTCAGAGGACTAGCGGGGGGCAAGAGACCCAGTACTTC,CASSFQRTSGGQETQYF
TRBV12-3/TRBV12-4,TRBJ2-7,-,-,TGTGCCAGCAGTTTACGAGAGTCCGGCGAGCAGTACTTC,CASSLRESGEQYF
TRBV5-1,TRBJ2-1,TRBD1,-,TGCGCCAGCAGCGGCCGGGACAGGGGAACAAATGAGCAGTTCTTC,CASSGRDRGTNEQFF
TRBV21-1,TRBJ2-7,-,-,TGTGCCAGCAGCAAAGGGACGAGCTCGGGACTAGCGGCACTTCCCAGGGGCTTC,CASSKGTSSGLAALPRGF
TRBV10-2,TRBJ1-1,-,once,TGCGCCAGCAGTATGAGAAACACTGAAGCTTTCTTT,CASSMRNTEAFF
TRBV5-1,TRBJ1-1,TRBD1,once,TGCGCCAGCAGCCGGACAGGAGGCACTGAAGCTTTCTTT,CASSRTGGTEAFF
TRBV4-1,TRBJ2-7,TRBD1,-,TGCGCCAGCAGCCAAGCCCTTACAGGGGGTATCTACGAGCAGTACTTC,CASSQALTGGIYEQYF
TRBV28,TRBJ1-5,-,-,TGTGCCAGCAGTTTTCGGGCAGGGGCCCTTTATAGCAATCAGCCCCAGCATTTT,CASSFRAGALYSNQPQHF
TRBV15,TRBJ2-5,-,-,TGTGCCACCAGCAGAGACCAGGGGACCCAGTACTTC,CATSRDQGTQYF
TRBV28,TRBJ1-5,TRBD1,-,TGTGCCAGCAGGGGACAGGGCTCCCCTTCTCAGCCCCAGCATTTT,CASRGQGSPSQPQHF
TRBV7-2,TRBJ2-5,-,-,TGTGCCAGCAGCCCCAGGATTCGTCAAGAGACCCAGTACTTC,CASSPRIRQETQYF